Included here is one T cell receptor (beta chain) sequence, with context. This sample was included in a study of T cell responses to AZD1222 COVID-19 vaccine. Method: immunoSEQ multiplex PCR; TCRdb's copy keeps in-frame clones and lacks some. The sample yields tens of thousands of clones, about 88% seen once. Germline CDR1 and CDR2: MNHEY and SVGAGI. J lost 2 bases, V lost 7 bases, and 9 bases had no gene match. This CDR3 region has 15 residues. The rearrangement joins TRBV6-5 to TRBJ2-7, with 9 bases that match TRBD1. Sequenced material: peripheral blood, taken 28 days after the second AZD1222 dose. The TCR sequence derives from an adult who received the AZD1222 COVID-19 vaccine. CDR3 amino acids: CASKRGGTGTYEQYF. CDR3 in DNA: TGTGCCAGCAAAAGGGGAGGGACAGGGACCTACGAGCAGTACTTC.